Listed here are 15 T cell receptor beta chains from one sample, sequenced in a study of blood T cell repertoires in COVID-19. TCRdb's copy holds only in-frame clones and misses some; the assay was immunoSEQ multiplex PCR. Of 130,000 or so clones in the sample, approximately 80% are singletons; the top ten hold 1.5% to 2%. Sequencing was carried out using peripheral blood. The source is a human donor in a cohort sampled during active COVID-19.

CDR3 nucleotide sequence: TGCGCCAGCAGCAAAACAGGGGGCTCGGACGAGCAGTTCTTC. It yields the protein CASSKTGGSDEQFF. V and J are TRBV5-1 and TRBJ2-1; 9 bases line up with TRBD1. V gave up 4 bases and J gave up 10 bases; unmatched junction bases: 9. This CDR3 has 14 residues. CDR1 and CDR2 (germline): SGHRS, YFSETQ.

V gene TRBV10-3 combines with J gene TRBJ1-3; 10 positions match TRBD1. This CDR3 is 16 amino acids long. The V gene end was trimmed by 2 bases and the J gene end by 2 bases; junction bases not matched to a gene: 3. From germline, CDR1 is ENHRY and CDR2 SYGVKD. For the CDR3, the DNA is TGTGCCATCAGTGAGCGGGGGACAGGGGCTGGAAACACCATATATTTT. It codes for CAISERGTGAGNTIYF.

V and J are TRBV7-9 and TRBJ1-1; TRBD1 matches 7 bases. Germline V gives CDR1 SEHNR, CDR2 FQNEAQ (reference sequence). The CDR3 spans 16 residues. The V segment lost 5 bases and the J segment 1 base; nucleotides outside the gene matches: 10. CDR3 coding DNA: TGTGCCAGCAGCAGCTCCACAGGGGCCTCGAACACTGAAGCTTTCTTT. It yields the protein CASSSSTGASNTEAFF.

This clone was observed once. J is TRBJ2-3 and V is TRBV5-1; 7 bases are shared with TRBD2. V shed 0 bases, J shed 1 base, and the junction held 2 bases outside the gene matches. Germline values: CDR1 SGHRS, CDR2 YFSETQ. The CDR3 runs to 15 residues. CDR3 residues: CASSLGTSGTDTQYF. CDR3 bases: TGCGCCAGCAGCTTGGGGACTAGTGGCACAGATACGCAGTATTTT.

The rearrangement links TRBV22-1 to TRBJ1-5; the table's TRBD1 call for D was not verified on the DNA. TRBV22-1 is designated a pseudogene. The CDR3 runs to 16 residues. The CDR3 DNA is TGTCCTGGGAGCGCCAGGACAGGGACGGGCAATCAGCCCCAGCATTTT. Protein sequence: CPGSARTGTGNQPQHF.

This clone was seen only once. The CDR3 DNA follows: TGTGCCAGCAGCTTGGCGTTGAGCACAGATACGCAGTATTTT. Protein: CASSLALSTDTQYF. V and J are TRBV5-5 and TRBJ2-3; D remains ambiguous. This CDR3 comprises 14 residues. Germline V gene lookup returns CDR1 SGHKS and CDR2 YYEKEE (reference sequence). V shed 0 bases and J shed 0 bases, with 5 bases lying between them.

Of note for this clone: This specimen includes other DNA sequences encoding the same CDR3. V and J are TRBV29-1 and TRBJ1-5; maybe TRBD1 (6 bases). Germline CDR1 SQVTM, CDR2 ANQGSEA. With 4 bases removed from V and 4 bases from J, the gap between germline ends came to 8 bases. The CDR3 is 12 amino acids. CDR3 protein: CSVGQGNQPQHF. The CDR3 nucleotides are TGCAGCGTTGGGCAGGGGAATCAGCCCCAGCATTTT. The whole variable domain, remainder taken from reference TRBV29-1 and TRBJ1-5, is SAVISQKPSRDICQRGTSLTIQCQVDSQVTMMFWYRQQPGQSLTLIATANQGSEATYESGFVIDKFPISRPNLTFSTLTVSNMSPEDSSIYLCSVGQGNQPQHFGDGTRLSIL.

This chain joins TRBV19 and TRBJ2-3; tentative D call: TRBD2 (6 bases). The V end lost 3 bases, the J end lost 0 bases, and 13 bases lay between the germline ends. Germline CDR1 reads LNHDA; CDR2 reads SQIVND (reference sequence). The CDR3 totals 16 residues. The CDR3 region is CASSMGGGPSTDTQYF. The DNA of the CDR3 is TGTGCCAGTAGTATGGGAGGCGGGCCTAGCACAGATACGCAGTATTTT. Full variable domain (remainder filled in from reference TRBV19 and TRBJ2-3): DGGITQSPKYLFRKEGQNVTLSCEQNLNHDAMYWYRQDPGQGLRLIYYSQIVNDFQKGDIAEGYSVSREKKESFPLTVTSAQKNPTAFYLCASSMGGGPSTDTQYFGPGTRLTVL.

The chain uses TRBV5-6 and TRBJ2-5; possibly TRBD1 for D (6 bases). The CDR3 extends over 15 amino acids. V lost 0 bases to trimming and J lost 5 bases, with 14 bases between them. Looked up from germline, CDR1 is SGHDT and CDR2 is YYEEEE. CDR3 nucleotides: TGTGCCAGCAGCTTGGCGGCAGGGGTGGTTGAGACCCAGTACTTC. It specifies CASSLAAGVVETQYF.

The chain carries TRBV29-1 and TRBJ2-3; 13 nucleotides agree with TRBD2. With 6 bases clipped from V and 3 bases from J, the junction kept 12 bases outside the gene matches. There are 17 residues in the CDR3. Looked up from germline, CDR1 is SQVTM and CDR2 is ANQGSEA. As DNA, the CDR3 is TGCAGCGTACGAGGACTAGCGGGAGCTTTGGGGACAGATACGCAGTATTTT. It translates to CSVRGLAGALGTDTQYF.

The chain uses TRBV21-1 and TRBJ1-3; the table gives TRBD1 as D, unverified against the DNA. TRBV21-1 is a listed pseudogene. The CDR3 runs 17 residues. The CDR3 loop is CASSHTQQGASGNTIYF. The CDR3 nucleotides read TGTGCCAGCAGCCACACCCAACAGGGGGCCAGTGGAAACACCATATATTTT.

The chain is built from TRBV3-1 (or the pseudogene TRBV3-2) and TRBJ2-7; a possible D gene is TRBD2 (6 bases). The germline V and J ends were trimmed by 0 bases and 8 bases, with 11 bases remaining between them. The CDR3 loop spans 13 amino acids. Germline V gives CDR1 LGHDT, CDR2 YNNKEL (reference sequence). CDR3 coding DNA: TGTGCCAGCAGCCAAGAACGACGGGAGAAGCAGTACTTC. It codes for CASSQERREKQYF.

The V gene is TRBV10-3, the J gene TRBJ1-2; D is possibly TRBD1 (5 bases). The CDR3 covers 12 residues. V was clipped by 4 bases and J by 4 bases, with 7 bases between them. The germline CDR1 and CDR2 sequences are ENHRY and SYGVKD. The CDR3 loop reads CAISGQRYGYTF. The CDR3 DNA is TGTGCCATCAGTGGACAGCGCTATGGCTACACCTTC.

V and J are TRBV9 and TRBJ2-1; 7 nucleotides match TRBD2. Per the germline V gene, CDR1 is SGDLS and CDR2 is YYNGEE. The CDR3 totals 16 residues. V shed 3 bases and J 5 bases; nucleotides not matched to a gene: 11. In DNA form, the CDR3 reads TGTGCCAGCAGCGCTAGTAGCGGGTTGGACGACAATGAGCAGTTCTTC. It codes for CASSASSGLDDNEQFF.

The chain joins TRBV5-1 to TRBJ1-1, with D maybe TRBD1 (6 bases). V was pared by 4 bases and J by 5 bases, with 15 bases between. CDR3 length: 14 amino acids. Germline-derived CDR1 and CDR2 are SGHRS and YFSETQ. CDR3: CASSPWGGRTEAFF. CDR3 nucleotides: TGCGCCAGCAGCCCTTGGGGGGGGCGAACTGAAGCTTTCTTT.